This TCR beta chain is from a study of cytomegalovirus exposure and HLA in healthy donors. Study in general: A later analysis reported the 120 validation repertoires used the same platform as the 550 to 800 first-cohort repertoires.

Germline V lookup: CDR1 KGHSH, CDR2 LQKENI. The CDR3 length is 12 residues. Trimming removed 2 bases at V and 3 bases at J, with 4 bases between. Details on this clone: Its antigen is not identified.

Study-level findings and limits: Per published reports, the classifier diagnosed cytomegalovirus status with high specificity and sensitivity. Overall, roughly 150 TCR beta chains were annotated as cytomegalovirus-associated. Generally TCR sequences proved uncommon, though certain public TCRs appeared in numerous donors.

Generated by immunoSEQ multiplex PCR, the TCRdb table keeps only in-frame clones and is missing some. The sample shows 110,000 to 150,000 clones, roughly 89% of them seen only once. This rearrangement joins TRBV18 to TRBJ1-1; D is unclear. Source material: PBMCs. This sequence was found in a woman aged 18-35 years in good health and CMV-seropositive. CDR3 sequence: CASSPDYTEAFF. The CDR3 DNA reads as TGTGCCAGCTCACCAGACTACACTGAAGCTTTCTTT.